One sample yielded the 24 T cell receptor beta chains listed below, sequenced in a study of control samples from healthy donors and cancer patients. Generated by immunoSEQ multiplex PCR, the TCRdb table keeps only in-frame clones and is missing some. Of roughly 370,000 clones in the sample, around nine tenths are singletons; the top ten hold around 6.4%. Sequenced: PBMCs. Receptor source: a middle-aged man with head and neck cancer.

A single count supports this clone. This chain's CDR3 is CASSEAGSGASSYNEQFF. In nucleotides, the CDR3 is TGTGCCAGTTCGGAGGCAGGTAGCGGGGCCAGCTCCTACAATGAGCAGTTCTTC. The chain carries TRBV19 and TRBJ2-1, with TRBD2 matching 8 bases. The CDR3 contains 18 residues. Trimming removed 8 bases from V and 0 bases from J; junction bases left unmatched: 15. The V gene's germline CDR1 is LNHDA and CDR2 SQIVND (reference sequence).

The J gene is TRBJ1-5, the V gene TRBV12-3 or TRBV12-4; D is ambiguous. The CDR3 consists of 13 residues. V was clipped by 4 bases and J by 7 bases, with 11 bases between them. The chain's CDR3 is CASSWGFEQPQHF. DNA of the CDR3: TGTGCCAGCAGTTGGGGATTTGAGCAGCCCCAGCATTTT.

CDR3 sequence reads: CASQLGRRPEYEQYF. The CDR3 region has the DNA TGTGCCAGCCAGCTGGGGCGCAGGCCCGAGTACGAGCAGTACTTC. The chain combines TRBV27 with TRBJ2-7; possibly TRBD1 for D (5 bases). The CDR3 covers 15 residues. V was cut by 8 bases and J by 4 bases, with 21 bases left in between. Germline V gene sequence: CDR1 MNHEY, CDR2 SMNVEV (reference sequence).

The CDR3 nucleotides read TGTGCCAGCAGCCCCCCGACAGGGGGCAATACCTACGAGCAGTACTTC. Encoded protein: CASSPPTGGNTYEQYF. V gene TRBV11-1 combines with J gene TRBJ2-7, with TRBD1 matching over 10 bases. Germline assignment: CDR1 SGHAT and CDR2 FQDESV (reference sequence). The ends lost 5 bases at V and 2 bases at J; junction bases unmatched: 9. The CDR3 covers 16 residues. The entire variable domain, with the rest obtained from reference TRBV11-1 and TRBJ2-7, is as follows: EAEVAQSPRYKITEKSQAVAFWCDPISGHATLYWYRQILGQGPELLVQFQDESVVDDSQLPKDRFSAERLKGVDSTLKIQPAELGDSAMYLCASSPPTGGNTYEQYFGPGTRLTVT.

This clone appeared once. The chain couples TRBV9 to TRBJ2-5; TRBD2 agrees at 14 bases. The CDR3 totals 15 residues. CDR1 SGDLS and CDR2 YYNGEE come from the germline V gene. V was clipped by 3 bases and J by 4 bases; unmatched bases: 2. As DNA, the CDR3 is TGTGCCAGCAGCGGACTAGCGGGGGGGCGAGAGACCCAGTACTTC. Protein: CASSGLAGGRETQYF.

This chain links TRBV4-1 with TRBJ2-5, with D perhaps TRBD2 (5 bases). The V and J ends lost 4 bases and 5 bases respectively, with 14 bases between them. Germline V gene lookup returns CDR1 MGHRA and CDR2 YSYEKL. The CDR3 runs 14 residues. The DNA for the CDR3 is TGCGCCAGCAGCCCCGTCTACCGCGGGGAGACCCAGTACTTC. Amino acids: CASSPVYRGETQYF.

The chain is built from TRBV11-2 and TRBJ2-7; 11 bases fit TRBD1. The trim removed 5 bases at V and 4 bases at J, leaving 10 bases unmatched. The germline V gene encodes CDR1 SGHAT and CDR2 FQNNGV. The length of the CDR3 is 16 residues. The CDR3 DNA sequence: TGTGCCAGCAGCGGCCTTTTGGACAGGGGGCTTTACGAGCAGTACTTC. This encodes CASSGLLDRGLYEQYF.

The rearrangement links TRBV4-1 to TRBJ2-5; 9 nucleotides agree with TRBD2. CDR1 and CDR2 (germline): MGHRA, YSYEKL. Trimming cost V 0 bases and J 5 bases; bases outside gene matches: 4. The CDR3 length is 15 residues. CDR3 residues: CASSQEGLAWETQYF. The DNA of the CDR3 is TGCGCCAGCAGCCAAGAGGGACTAGCATGGGAGACCCAGTACTTC.

The V gene is TRBV7-6, the J gene TRBJ2-7; tentative D call: TRBD1 (5 bases). The germline gives CDR1 SGHVS, CDR2 FNYEAQ. The CDR3 sequence is 16 residues long. Trimming removed 4 bases from V and 1 base from J, with 17 bases in between. CDR3 amino acids: CASSSNQGMLSYEQYF. The CDR3 region has the DNA TGTGCCAGCAGCTCTAACCAGGGTATGTTGTCCTACGAGCAGTACTTC.

The chain links TRBV30 to TRBJ1-1, with D tentatively TRBD1 (5 bases). The length of the CDR3 is 12 residues. Trimming cost V 2 bases and J 8 bases, with 12 bases left between them. Per germline, CDR1 GTSNPN and CDR2 SVGIG (reference sequence). CDR3 protein: CAWSQGGREAFF. In DNA, the CDR3 is TGTGCCTGGAGTCAGGGTGGTAGGGAAGCTTTCTTT.

The CDR3 region is CASGTSGITDTQYF. The CDR3, as DNA: TGTGCCAGCGGGACTAGCGGGATCACAGATACGCAGTATTTT. V and J are TRBV5-4 and TRBJ2-3, with TRBD2 identical over 13 bases. V was pared by 7 bases and J by 2 bases, with 1 base of the junction left unmatched. This CDR3 contains 14 residues. Germline values: CDR1 SGHNT, CDR2 YYREEE (reference sequence).

J is TRBJ2-7 and V is TRBV5-1, with TRBD1 matching over 9 bases. Trimming took 0 bases from V and 1 from J; bases not matched to a gene: 2. The CDR3 runs to 15 residues. CDR1 is SGHRS, CDR2 YFSETQ, per germline. In DNA, the CDR3 is TGCGCCAGCAGCTTGGAACAGGGGGCTTCCTACGAGCAGTACTTC. Protein: CASSLEQGASYEQYF. Looking up the rest from reference TRBV5-1 and TRBJ2-7 gives the full variable domain: KAGVTQTPRYLIKTRGQQVTLSCSPISGHRSVSWYQQTPGQGLQFLFEYFSETQRNKGNFPGRFSGRQFSNSRSEMNVSTLELGDSALYLCASSLEQGASYEQYFGPGTRLTVT.

In regard to this clone: In the same sample, other DNA sequences code for this CDR3. The chain is built from TRBV4-3 and TRBJ1-3; possible D gene TRBD1, 6 bases. The CDR3 runs 15 residues. CDR1 is LGHNA, CDR2 YSLEER, per germline. The germline V and J ends were trimmed by 0 bases and 4 bases, with 10 bases remaining between them. The chain's CDR3 is CASSQDRGFGNTIYF. Written as DNA, the CDR3 is TGCGCCAGCAGCCAAGACAGGGGTTTCGGAAACACCATATATTTT.

This rearrangement joins TRBV6-4 to TRBJ2-3; D might be TRBD1 or TRBD2, each matching 5 bases. The CDR3 consists of 16 residues. V was trimmed by 2 bases and J by 1 base, leaving 13 bases between them. Germline V lookup: CDR1 MRHNA, CDR2 SNTAGT. The CDR3 bases are TGTGCCAGCAGTGACCGGGAAGGGGCGGGCACAGATACGCAGTATTTT. Residues: CASSDREGAGTDTQYF.

The chain is built from TRBV5-1 and TRBJ1-1, with TRBD1 identical over 7 bases. The CDR3 is 15 amino acids. Germline V lookup: CDR1 SGHRS, CDR2 YFSETQ. V lost 1 base and J lost 1; bases outside the gene matches: 4. CDR3 coding DNA: TGCGCCAGCAGCTTGACAGGGGCTTGGAACACTGAAGCTTTCTTT. It yields the protein CASSLTGAWNTEAFF.

The chain uses TRBV7-9 and TRBJ2-7; no clear D gene. CDR1 SEHNR and CDR2 FQNEAQ come from the germline V gene (reference sequence). CDR3 length equals 12 residues. The V gene lost 5 bases and the J gene lost 3 bases, with 8 bases spanning the gap. The DNA for the CDR3 is TGTGCCAGCAGCGCCTCGGGCTACGAGCAGTACTTC. It specifies CASSASGYEQYF.

The chain has TRBV7-2 and TRBJ1-1; D not resolved. CDR3 length equals 16 residues. Trimming took off 0 bases at V and 1 base at J, with 12 bases between the two ends. The V gene's germline CDR1 is SGHTA and CDR2 FQGNSA. This CDR3 is CASSLATRGWNTEAFF. DNA of the CDR3: TGTGCCAGCAGCTTAGCGACCCGGGGTTGGAACACTGAAGCTTTCTTT.

The CDR3, as DNA: TGTGCCAGCAGCATACCAATAGCGGGAGACAATGAGCAGTTCTTC. Encoded protein: CASSIPIAGDNEQFF. The chain combines TRBV7-6 with TRBJ2-1, with 9 positions matching TRBD2. V lost 5 bases, J lost 5 bases, and 7 bases stayed unmatched. Per germline, CDR1 SGHVS and CDR2 FNYEAQ. CDR3 size: 15 residues.

In regard to this clone: Other nucleotide sequences from this sample produce the same CDR3. The CDR3 nucleotides read TGTGCCAGCAGCCAAGGCAGGGAAGCTTTCTTT. Protein: CASSQGREAFF. The V and J genes are TRBV3-1 (or the pseudogene TRBV3-2) and TRBJ1-1; D is undetermined. Trimming shortened V by 1 base and J by 8 bases, and 5 bases separated the two germline ends. Germline loops: CDR1 LGHDT, CDR2 YNNKEL (reference sequence). The CDR3 runs 11 residues.

The V and J genes are TRBV9 and TRBJ2-1, with TRBD2 as a possible D gene (5 bases). Looked up from germline, CDR1 is SGDLS and CDR2 is YYNGEE. The CDR3 has 15 amino acids. The V end was cut by 4 bases, the J end by 6 bases, with 17 bases between. As DNA, the CDR3 is TGTGCCAGCAGCTCAAGCGGTGCCCTCGGCAATGAGCAGTTCTTC. Amino acid sequence: CASSSSGALGNEQFF.

The genes are TRBV15 and TRBJ2-2; 8 nucleotides line up with TRBD1. Trimming took 3 bases from V and 4 from J; bases not matched to a gene: 13. The CDR3 has 18 amino acids. The germline CDR1 and CDR2 sequences are LNHNV and YYDKDF (reference sequence). The CDR3 region has the DNA TGTGCCACCAGCAGGACCAGGGGCGGGACAGGAGTCACCGGGGAGCTGTTTTTT. Protein sequence: CATSRTRGGTGVTGELFF.

To note about this clone: The junction shows a germline mismatch at one end, possibly a read error. The V gene is TRBV7-2, the J gene TRBJ2-3, with 11 bases fitting TRBD2. This CDR3 has 15 residues. CDR1 is SGHTA and CDR2 is FQGNSA in the germline V gene. CDR3 coding DNA: TGTGCCAGCAACTTACTAGCGGGGGTTTCAGATACGCAGTATTTT. Protein product: CASNLLAGVSDTQYF.

This sequence joins TRBV7-2 and TRBJ2-3, with D hard to call. Per germline, CDR1 SGHTA and CDR2 FQGNSA. The V end lost 1 base, the J end lost 2 bases, and 10 bases lay between the germline ends. The CDR3 contains 15 residues. This chain's CDR3 is CASSLDFSPTDTQYF. CDR3 nucleotides: TGTGCCAGCAGCTTAGACTTTTCACCCACAGATACGCAGTATTTT. Full variable domain (missing parts from reference TRBV7-2 and TRBJ2-3): GAGVSQSPSNKVTEKGKDVELRCDPISGHTALYWYRQSLGQGLEFLIYFQGNSAPDKSGLPSDRFSAERTGGSVSTLTIQRTQQEDSAVYLCASSLDFSPTDTQYFGPGTRLTVL.

The chain is built from TRBV9 and TRBJ2-7; TRBD1 matches 8 bases. Germline V CDR1 and CDR2: SGDLS, YYNGEE. CDR3 length: 14 amino acids. V shed 3 bases, J shed 5 bases, and the junction held 7 bases outside the gene matches. The CDR3 nucleotides read TGTGCCAGCAGCGGGACCGGGACAGGAGACGAGCAGTACTTC. The encoded protein is CASSGTGTGDEQYF.